This T cell receptor (beta chain) was obtained from a study of radiation and T cells in renal cell carcinoma. Time point given: baseline pretreatment blood. Stated treatment: 15 Gy SBRT to primary tumor, nephrectomy 4 weeks later. The germline CDR1 and CDR2 sequences are SNHLY and FYNNEI. J lost 8 bases, V lost 1 base, and 7 bases had no gene match. The CDR3 loop spans 15 amino acids. Assay used: immunoSEQ multiplex PCR; TCRdb lists only in-frame clones, some missing. The table has about 130,000 clones, roughly 80% seen once. The material sequenced was blood, taken from a patient whose treatment included radiotherapy and nephrectomy. The source is a woman aged 60-70 years with renal cell carcinoma. The J gene is TRBJ2-2, the V gene TRBV2; TRBD1 matches at 7 bases. DNA for the CDR3: TGTGCCAGCAGTGAAGGGAACAGGGGACGAGGGGAGCTGTTTTTT. Amino acids: CASSEGNRGRGELFF.